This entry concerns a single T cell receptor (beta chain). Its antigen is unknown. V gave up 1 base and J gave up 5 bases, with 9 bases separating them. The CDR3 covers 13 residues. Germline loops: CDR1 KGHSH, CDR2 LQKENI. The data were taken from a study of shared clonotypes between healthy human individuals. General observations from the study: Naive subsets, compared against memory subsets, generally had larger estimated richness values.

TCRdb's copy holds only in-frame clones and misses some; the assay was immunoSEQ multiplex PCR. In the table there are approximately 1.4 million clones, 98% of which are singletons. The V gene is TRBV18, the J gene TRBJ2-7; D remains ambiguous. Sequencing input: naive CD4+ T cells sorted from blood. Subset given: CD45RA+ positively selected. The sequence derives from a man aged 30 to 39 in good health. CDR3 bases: TGTGCCAGCTCACCACGGGCGGAACACGAGCAGTACTTC. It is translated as CASSPRAEHEQYF. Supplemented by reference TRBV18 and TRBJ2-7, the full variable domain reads NAGVMQNPRHLVRRRGQEARLRCSPMKGHSHVYWYRQLPEEGLKFMVYLQKENIIDESGMPKERFSAEFPKEGPSILRIQQVVRGDSAAYFCASSPRAEHEQYFGPGTRLTVT.